The table lists the clone carrying this TCR beta chain with a count of one. Its cognate antigen is unknown. The CDR3 length is 11 residues. The germline CDR1 and CDR2 sequences are MNHEY and SVGAGI. V was trimmed by 10 bases and J by 4 bases, leaving 10 bases between them. The record originates from a study of Ad26.COV2.S vaccination and SARS-CoV-2 variants. Study findings and constraints: Comparability of non-spike TCR breadth was observed across vaccine and placebo recipients.

Method: immunoSEQ multiplex PCR; TCRdb's copy keeps in-frame clones and lacks some. The table has hundreds of thousands of clones, 89% seen once. Specified treatment: some 19 received Ad26.COV2.S at low or high dose, single or two shots; about 5 received placebo; per-sample allocation not given. After the first vaccine or placebo injection, samples were drawn on day 63. Boston hosted the donor, who was an adult aged 18-55 years. Immunization relied on an Ad26 vector, which expressed Wuhan-strain SARS-CoV-2 spike. The receptor comes from a person aged 18-65 years who received the Ad26.COV2.S COVID-19 vaccine or a placebo. The sample here was peripheral blood, taken in a trial of Ad26.COV2.S vaccine versus placebo. The J gene is TRBJ2-5, the V gene TRBV6-5; D is unclear. CDR3 region: CATRRLETQYF. The CDR3 coding sequence is TGTGCCACTCGAAGGTTAGAGACCCAGTACTTC.